Here is one T cell receptor (beta chain) with its context. The entry originates in a study of human T cells and chemical hapten exposure. TCRdb reanalysed the RACE reads using MiXCR and keeps one entry per CDR3 protein. Of 250,000 to 300,000 distinct CDR3 sequences in the sample, approximately 7.5% were seen once. Time point of the sample: pre-sensitization, week 0. Treatment reported: therapeutic diphenylcyclopropenone sensitization with weekly scalp DPC. The receptor comes from a man aged 18 to 29 with alopecia areata. Some clones in this sample may be carry-over from other donors' samples. This material consisted of whole blood, taken in connection with sensitization to the hapten diphenylcyclopropenone (DPC).

CDR3 nucleotides: TGTGCCAGCAGTTACGACAGGCTTAACAACTATGGCTACACCTTC. It yields the protein CASSYDRLNNYGYTF. The chain uses TRBV6-2 or TRBV6-3 and TRBJ1-2, with D perhaps TRBD1 (6 bases). Trimming cost V 2 bases and J 2 bases, with 12 bases left between them. This CDR3 spans 15 amino acids. From germline, CDR1 is MNHEY and CDR2 SVGEGT.